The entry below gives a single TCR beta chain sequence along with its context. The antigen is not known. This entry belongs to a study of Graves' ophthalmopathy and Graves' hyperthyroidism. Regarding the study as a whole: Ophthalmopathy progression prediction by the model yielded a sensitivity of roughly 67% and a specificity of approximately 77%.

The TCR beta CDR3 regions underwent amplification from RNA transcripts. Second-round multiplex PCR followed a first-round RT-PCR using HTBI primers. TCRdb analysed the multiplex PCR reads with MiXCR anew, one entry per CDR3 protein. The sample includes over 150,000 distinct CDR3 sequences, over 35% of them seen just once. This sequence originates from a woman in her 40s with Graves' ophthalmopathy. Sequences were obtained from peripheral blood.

The CDR3 reads CASSSLAVSYEQYF. CDR3 sequence (DNA): TGTGCCAGCAGCTCGTTAGCGGTTTCCTACGAGCAGTACTTC. The genes are TRBV7-2 and TRBJ2-7; D perhaps matches TRBD2 (6 bases). CDR3 length: 14 amino acids. The V end lost 4 bases, the J end lost 1 base, and 11 bases lay between the germline ends. Germline-derived CDR1 and CDR2 are SGHTA and FQGNSA.